This is a list of T cell receptor beta chains from one sample in a study of T cell responses to AZD1222 COVID-19 vaccine. Assay: immunoSEQ multiplex PCR; the TCRdb copy retains only in-frame clones and omits some. This sample has roughly 72,000 clones, with about 91% found just once. The specimen comprised peripheral blood, sampled 28 days after the second dose of the MenACWY control vaccine. These receptors were taken from an adult who received the MenACWY meningococcal vaccine as a control. Both conserved end residues are part of each CDR3. The order of the fields is clone size, D gene, J gene, V gene, CDR3 protein, CDR3 DNA. A D gene is named only where the DNA matches it firmly. Size tells how often a clone was seen (once, few, many) or the class of an expanded clone, and some rows leave it out.

once	-	TRBJ2-2	TRBV24-1	CATSDLRDANTGELFF	TGTGCCACCAGTGATTTAAGGGACGCGAACACCGGGGAGCTGTTTTTT
-	-	TRBJ2-3	TRBV5-6	CASSLTTDTQYF	TGTGCCAGCAGCCTCACCACAGATACGCAGTATTTT
-	-	TRBJ1-1	TRBV14	CASMGGVNTEAFF	TGTGCCAGCATGGGAGGGGTGAACACTGAAGCTTTCTTT
-	-	TRBJ2-3	TRBV7-2	CASSSWGATDTQYF	TGTGCCAGCAGCTCCTGGGGGGCCACAGATACGCAGTATTTT
-	-	TRBJ1-2	TRBV28	CASSLGGAAHGYTF	TGTGCCAGCAGTTTAGGGGGGGCGGCACATGGCTACACCTTC
-	TRBD1	TRBJ1-2	TRBV7-9	CASSPPGQGQNSYGYTF	TGTGCCAGCAGCCCCCCGGGACAGGGGCAAAATAGCTATGGCTACACCTTC
few	TRBD1	TRBJ1-5	TRBV27	CASSPRQGNQPQHF	TGTGCCAGCAGTCCCCGACAGGGGAATCAGCCCCAGCATTTT
-	TRBD1	TRBJ2-3	TRBV7-2	CASSLDSGGGPDTQYF	TGTGCCAGCAGCTTAGACTCAGGGGGCGGCCCGGATACGCAGTATTTT
-	-	TRBJ1-2	TRBV29-1	CSVEVGDRPTRGYTF	TGCAGCGTTGAAGTGGGAGATCGACCCACGAGGGGCTACACCTTC
once	-	TRBJ1-2	TRBV7-9	CASSYGHLTKYYGYTF	TGTGCCAGCAGCTATGGACACTTAACAAAATATTATGGCTACACCTTC
-	-	TRBJ1-2	TRBV5-5	CASSLSGDIGYTF	TGTGCCAGCAGCTTGAGCGGGGACATCGGGTACACCTTC
once	-	TRBJ2-2	TRBV28	CASKGRPAANTGELFF	TGTGCCAGCAAGGGTCGCCCAGCGGCGAACACCGGGGAGCTGTTTTTT
few	TRBD1	TRBJ1-2	TRBV5-1	CASSWGQSYGYTF	TGCGCCAGCAGCTGGGGACAGAGCTATGGCTACACCTTC
-	-	TRBJ2-1	TRBV6-2/TRBV6-3	CASSSGTYNEQFF	TGTGCCAGCAGTTCCGGGACCTACAATGAGCAGTTCTTC
-	TRBD1	TRBJ1-6	TRBV15	CATRRDRGNSPLHF	TGTGCCACCAGGAGAGACAGGGGCAATTCACCCCTCCACTTT
-	TRBD1	TRBJ2-4	TRBV5-1	CASSLGQGAAKNIQYF	TGCGCCAGCAGCTTGGGACAGGGAGCAGCCAAAAACATTCAGTACTTC
-	-	TRBJ1-2	TRBV2	CASRSVDQYGYTF	TGTGCCAGCAGGTCGGTTGACCAGTATGGCTACACCTTC
medium-sized	TRBD1	TRBJ2-7	TRBV29-1	CSVPGTESYEQYF	TGCAGCGTACCCGGGACAGAGTCCTACGAGCAGTACTTC
-	TRBD2	TRBJ2-3	TRBV2	CASSEAGLGTDTQYF	TGTGCCAGCAGTGAAGCTGGACTAGGGACAGATACGCAGTATTTT
once	TRBD1	TRBJ1-1	TRBV5-6	CASSWDRDRVHMNTEAFF	TGTGCCAGCAGCTGGGACCGGGACAGAGTACACATGAACACTGAAGCTTTCTTT
-	-	TRBJ2-3	TRBV19	CASSTPGLADTQYF	TGTGCCAGTAGTACCCCGGGACTTGCAGATACGCAGTATTTT
-	TRBD1	TRBJ2-3	TRBV10-3	CAISEERTGVPDTQYF	TGTGCCATCAGTGAGGAACGGACAGGGGTACCAGATACGCAGTATTTT
once	TRBD1	TRBJ1-5	TRBV2	CASSGTGGSNQPQHF	TGTGCCAGCAGCGGGACAGGGGGTAGCAATCAGCCCCAGCATTTT
-	TRBD2	TRBJ2-3	TRBV5-1	CASCERGGRDTQYF	TGCGCCAGCTGCGAGCGGGGGGGCCGGGATACGCAGTATTTT
-	-	TRBJ2-1	TRBV5-5	CASSPGPDVRNEQFF	TGTGCCAGCAGCCCCGGGCCAGACGTGAGAAATGAGCAGTTCTTC
-	TRBD2	TRBJ2-3	TRBV7-2	CASSSASGGRDTQYF	TGTGCCAGCAGCAGCGCCAGCGGGGGCCGGGATACGCAGTATTTT
-	-	TRBJ1-5	TRBV2	CASSGQLGQPQHF	TGTGCCAGCAGTGGACAGCTAGGCCAGCCCCAGCATTTT
-	-	TRBJ1-3	TRBV5-1	CASSLEPGAGNTIYF	TGCGCCAGCAGCTTAGAGCCAGGCGCTGGAAACACCATATATTTT
-	-	TRBJ1-1	TRBV7-2	CASSQRLLNTEAFF	TGTGCCAGCAGCCAACGGTTACTGAACACTGAAGCTTTCTTT
-	TRBD1	TRBJ1-2	TRBV19	CASRFTGADYGYTF	TGTGCCAGTAGGTTCACAGGGGCTGACTATGGCTACACCTTC
-	-	TRBJ1-4	TRBV6-2/TRBV6-3	CASSFREKLFF	TGTGCCAGCAGTTTCCGGGAAAAACTGTTTTTT
-	TRBD1	TRBJ1-1	TRBV28	CASSPQGQGNTEAFF	TGTGCCAGCAGTCCCCAGGGACAGGGGAACACTGAAGCTTTCTTT
-	TRBD1	TRBJ1-6	TRBV6-5	CASRTTGAGGSPLHF	TGTGCCAGCAGGACAACAGGGGCCGGGGGTTCACCCCTCCACTTT
-	-	TRBJ2-5	TRBV20-1	CSAVRQETQYF	TGCAGTGCGGTGAGGCAAGAGACCCAGTACTTC
-	-	TRBJ1-1	TRBV10-3	CATQPGHDTEAFF	TGTGCCACCCAACCGGGACATGACACTGAAGCTTTCTTT
-	TRBD1	TRBJ2-1	TRBV19	CASSAETGVSYNEQFF	TGTGCCAGTAGTGCCGAGACAGGGGTCTCCTACAATGAGCAGTTCTTC
-	-	TRBJ2-1	TRBV7-9	CASTRAAGEQFF	TGTGCCAGCACCCGGGCAGCAGGAGAGCAGTTCTTC
-	TRBD1	TRBJ1-4	TRBV2	CASSLDRDGEKLFF	TGTGCCAGCAGTCTCGACAGGGATGGTGAAAAACTGTTTTTT
-	-	TRBJ2-5	TRBV20-1	CSASVSLSGETQYF	TGCAGTGCTAGTGTCTCCCTTTCGGGTGAGACCCAGTACTTC
-	-	TRBJ2-7	TRBV5-1	CASSLVGGSAYEQYF	TGCGCCAGCAGCTTGGTCGGGGGTAGCGCCTACGAGCAGTACTTC
-	-	TRBJ2-7	TRBV5-4	CASSLALGGTYEQYF	TGTGCCAGCAGCTTGGCCCTCGGGGGAACCTACGAGCAGTACTTC
-	-	TRBJ1-5	TRBV4-1	CASSQDLQVRGNQPQHF	TGCGCCAGCAGCCAAGATTTGCAGGTGCGGGGCAATCAGCCCCAGCATTTT
few	-	TRBJ1-5	TRBV11-2	CASSVSPGEHQPQHF	TGTGCCAGCAGCGTTTCCCCCGGGGAGCATCAGCCCCAGCATTTT
-	-	TRBJ2-7	TRBV5-4	CASSRNTALSYEQYF	TGTGCCAGCAGCCGGAACACTGCCCTCTCCTACGAGCAGTACTTC
-	-	TRBJ2-1	TRBV3-1/TRBV3-2	CASSRRGSSYNEQFF	TGTGCCAGCAGCCGTCGGGGGAGCTCCTACAATGAGCAGTTCTTC
-	TRBD2	TRBJ2-7	TRBV11-3	CASSLRGGYEQYF	TGTGCCAGCAGCTTGCGGGGGGGCTACGAGCAGTACTTC
-	-	TRBJ1-4	TRBV7-2	CASSLGSGGENEKLFF	TGTGCCAGCAGCTTAGGTTCGGGAGGTGAAAATGAAAAACTGTTTTTT
-	-	TRBJ2-7	TRBV6-5	CASSYREQYF	TGTGCCAGCAGTTACAGGGAGCAGTACTTC
once	-	TRBJ2-7	TRBV9	CASSETFWGYEQYF	TGTGCCAGCAGCGAAACCTTTTGGGGATACGAGCAGTACTTC
-	TRBD1	TRBJ1-6	TRBV5-1	CASSLAGGGNSPLHF	TGCGCCAGCAGCTTGGCAGGGGGCGGTAATTCACCCCTCCACTTT
-	-	TRBJ2-3	TRBV5-1	CASSLTVSGPDTQYF	TGCGCCAGCAGCTTAACAGTGTCTGGACCAGATACGCAGTATTTT
-	-	TRBJ2-3	TRBV3-1/TRBV3-2	CASSQGGRLPGTDTQYF	TGTGCCAGCAGCCAAGGTGGCCGGCTTCCCGGCACAGATACGCAGTATTTT
-	-	TRBJ1-1	TRBV6-1	CASSEARATEAFF	TGTGCCAGCAGTGAAGCGCGGGCCACTGAAGCTTTCTTT
few	TRBD1	TRBJ1-6	TRBV30	CASSQGEGSPLHF	TGTGCCAGTTCTCAGGGGGAAGGATCACCCCTCCACTTT
-	TRBD1	TRBJ1-6	TRBV7-9	CASSAGDRGGNSPLHF	TGTGCCAGCAGCGCCGGGGACAGGGGGGGTAATTCACCCCTCCACTTT
once	-	TRBJ1-1	TRBV3-1/TRBV3-2	CASSQGGQGMAEAFF	TGTGCCAGCAGCCAAGGAGGGCAGGGGATGGCTGAAGCTTTCTTT
-	TRBD1	TRBJ1-2	TRBV9	CASSVVAGGNYGYTF	TGTGCCAGCAGCGTAGTGGCAGGGGGGAACTATGGCTACACCTTC